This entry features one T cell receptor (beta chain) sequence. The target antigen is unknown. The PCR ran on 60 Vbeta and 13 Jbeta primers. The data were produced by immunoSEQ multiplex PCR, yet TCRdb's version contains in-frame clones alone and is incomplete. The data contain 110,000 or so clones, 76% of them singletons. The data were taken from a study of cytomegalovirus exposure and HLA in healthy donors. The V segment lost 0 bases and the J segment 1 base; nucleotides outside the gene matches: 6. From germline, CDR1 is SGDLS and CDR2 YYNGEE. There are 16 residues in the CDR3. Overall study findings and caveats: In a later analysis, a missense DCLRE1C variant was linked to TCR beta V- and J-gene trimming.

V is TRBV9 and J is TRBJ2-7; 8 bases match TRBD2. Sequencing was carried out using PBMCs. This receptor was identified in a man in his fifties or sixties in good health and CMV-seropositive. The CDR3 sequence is CASSVGGSGASYEQYF. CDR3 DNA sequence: TGTGCCAGCAGCGTAGGTGGTAGCGGGGCATCCTACGAGCAGTACTTC.